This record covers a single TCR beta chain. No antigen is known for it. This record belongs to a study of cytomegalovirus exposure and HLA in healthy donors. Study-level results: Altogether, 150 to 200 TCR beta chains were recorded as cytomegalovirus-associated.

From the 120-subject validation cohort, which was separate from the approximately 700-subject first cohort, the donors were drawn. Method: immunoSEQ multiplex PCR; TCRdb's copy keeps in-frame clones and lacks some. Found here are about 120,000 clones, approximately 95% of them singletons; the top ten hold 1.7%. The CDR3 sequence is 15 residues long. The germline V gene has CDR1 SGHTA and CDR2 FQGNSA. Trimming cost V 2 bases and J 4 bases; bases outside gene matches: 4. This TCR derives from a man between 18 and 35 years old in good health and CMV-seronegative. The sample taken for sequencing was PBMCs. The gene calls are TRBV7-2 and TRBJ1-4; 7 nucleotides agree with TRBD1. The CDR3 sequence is CASSLSGTDNEKLFF. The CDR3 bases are TGTGCCAGCAGCTTATCAGGGACAGATAATGAAAAACTGTTTTTT.